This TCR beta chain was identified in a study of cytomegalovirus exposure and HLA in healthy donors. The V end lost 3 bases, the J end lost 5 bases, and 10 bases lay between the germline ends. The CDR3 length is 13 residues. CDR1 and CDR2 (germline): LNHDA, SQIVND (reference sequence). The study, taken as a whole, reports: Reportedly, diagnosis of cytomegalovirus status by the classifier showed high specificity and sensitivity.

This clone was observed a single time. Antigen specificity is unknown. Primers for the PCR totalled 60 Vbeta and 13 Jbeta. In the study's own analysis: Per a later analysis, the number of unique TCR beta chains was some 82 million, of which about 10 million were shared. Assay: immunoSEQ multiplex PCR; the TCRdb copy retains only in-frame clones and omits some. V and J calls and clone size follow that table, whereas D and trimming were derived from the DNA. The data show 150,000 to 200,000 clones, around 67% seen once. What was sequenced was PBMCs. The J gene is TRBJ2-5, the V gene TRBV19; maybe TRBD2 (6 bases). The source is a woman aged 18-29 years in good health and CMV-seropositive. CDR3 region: CASSIQGGETQYF. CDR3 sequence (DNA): TGTGCCAGTAGTATTCAGGGAGGTGAGACCCAGTACTTC.